This entry features one T cell receptor (beta chain) sequence. This record comes from a study of control samples from healthy donors and cancer patients. Data came from immunoSEQ multiplex PCR; TCRdb stores just in-frame clones and leaves some out. The sample has 150,000 to 200,000 clones; 90% are singletons. CDR3 length equals 15 residues. Deletions cut 0 bases from V and 2 bases from J, with 12 bases between. CDR1 is SGHRS, CDR2 YFSETQ, per germline. Sequenced: blood. The source of this sequence is a woman between 45 and 65 years old in good health. The rearrangement uses TRBV5-1 and TRBJ2-7; possibly TRBD2 for D (5 bases). The CDR3 region has the DNA TGCGCCAGCAGCTTGGATTATGCGGGCCCCTACGAGCAGTACTTC. Translation: CASSLDYAGPYEQYF. The variable domain in full, completed from reference TRBV5-1 and TRBJ2-7, reads KAGVTQTPRYLIKTRGQQVTLSCSPISGHRSVSWYQQTPGQGLQFLFEYFSETQRNKGNFPGRFSGRQFSNSRSEMNVSTLELGDSALYLCASSLDYAGPYEQYFGPGTRLTVT.